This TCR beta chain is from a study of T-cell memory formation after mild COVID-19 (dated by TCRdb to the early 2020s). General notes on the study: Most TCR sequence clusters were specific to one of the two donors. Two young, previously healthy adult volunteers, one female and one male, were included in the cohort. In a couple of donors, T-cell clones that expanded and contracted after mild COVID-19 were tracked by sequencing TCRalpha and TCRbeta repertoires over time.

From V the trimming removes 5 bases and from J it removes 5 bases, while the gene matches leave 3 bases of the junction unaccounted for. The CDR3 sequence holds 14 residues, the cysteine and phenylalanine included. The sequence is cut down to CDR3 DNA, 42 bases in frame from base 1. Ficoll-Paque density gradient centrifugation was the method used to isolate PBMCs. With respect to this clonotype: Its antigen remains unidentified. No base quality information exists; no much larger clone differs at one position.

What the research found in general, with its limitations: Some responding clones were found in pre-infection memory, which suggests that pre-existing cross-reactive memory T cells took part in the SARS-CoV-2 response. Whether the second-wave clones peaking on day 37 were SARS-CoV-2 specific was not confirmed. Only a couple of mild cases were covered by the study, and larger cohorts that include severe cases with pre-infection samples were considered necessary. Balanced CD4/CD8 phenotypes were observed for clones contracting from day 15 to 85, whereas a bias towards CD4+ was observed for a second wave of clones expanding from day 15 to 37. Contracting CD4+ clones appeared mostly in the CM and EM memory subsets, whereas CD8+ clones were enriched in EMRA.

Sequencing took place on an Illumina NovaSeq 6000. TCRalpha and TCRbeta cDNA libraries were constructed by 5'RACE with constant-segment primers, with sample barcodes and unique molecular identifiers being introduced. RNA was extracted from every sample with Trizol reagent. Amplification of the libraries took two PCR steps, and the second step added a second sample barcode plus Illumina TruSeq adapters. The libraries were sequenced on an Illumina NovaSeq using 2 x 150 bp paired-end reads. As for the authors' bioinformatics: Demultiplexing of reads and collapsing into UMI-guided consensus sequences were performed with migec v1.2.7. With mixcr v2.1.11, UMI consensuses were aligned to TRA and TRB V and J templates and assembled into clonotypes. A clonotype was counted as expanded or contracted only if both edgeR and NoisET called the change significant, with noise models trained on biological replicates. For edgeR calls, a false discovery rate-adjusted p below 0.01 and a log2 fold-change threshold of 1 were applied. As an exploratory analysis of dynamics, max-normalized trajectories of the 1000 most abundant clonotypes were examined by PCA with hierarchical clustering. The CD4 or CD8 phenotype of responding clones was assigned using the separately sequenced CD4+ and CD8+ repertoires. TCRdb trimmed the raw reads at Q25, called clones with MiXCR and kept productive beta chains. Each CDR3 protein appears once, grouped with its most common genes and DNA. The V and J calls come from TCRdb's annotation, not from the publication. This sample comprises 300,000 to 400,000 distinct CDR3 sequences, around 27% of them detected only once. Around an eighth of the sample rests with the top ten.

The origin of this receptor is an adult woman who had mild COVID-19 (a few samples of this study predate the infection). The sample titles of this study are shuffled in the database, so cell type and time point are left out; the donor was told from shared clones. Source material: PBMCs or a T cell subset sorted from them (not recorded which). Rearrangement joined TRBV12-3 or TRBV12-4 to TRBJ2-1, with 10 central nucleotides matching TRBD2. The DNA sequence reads TGTGCCAGCAGTCCCGGACTAGCGGACAATGAGCAGTTCTTC. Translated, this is CASSPGLADNEQFF.